This T cell receptor (beta chain) came from a study of blood T cell repertoires in COVID-19. Study-level background: Samples taken during acute and convalescent COVID-19 were collected in the United States, Italy and Spain. T cells, B-cell-depleted T cells, or PBMCs provided the cDNA or gDNA that served as material.

Per the study methods: Reference gene primer amplification gave nucleated cell count estimates. TCRdb's copy holds only in-frame clones and misses some; the assay was immunoSEQ multiplex PCR. V, J and clone size reflect that table, while D and trimming were determined from the DNA. Here the sample spans 90,000 to 130,000 clones, around nine tenths being singletons. CDR1 is MNHEY, CDR2 SMNVEV, per germline (reference sequence). The V end was cut by 7 bases, the J end by 4 bases, with 8 bases between. The CDR3 runs 13 residues. The rearrangement joins TRBV27 to TRBJ1-6; D remains unclear. The receptor's source is a man in his forties with acute or convalescent COVID-19. Sequencing used peripheral blood. In DNA, the CDR3 is TGTGCCAGCACCCCCAGGTATAATTCACCCCTCCACTTT. Its translation is CASTPRYNSPLHF.